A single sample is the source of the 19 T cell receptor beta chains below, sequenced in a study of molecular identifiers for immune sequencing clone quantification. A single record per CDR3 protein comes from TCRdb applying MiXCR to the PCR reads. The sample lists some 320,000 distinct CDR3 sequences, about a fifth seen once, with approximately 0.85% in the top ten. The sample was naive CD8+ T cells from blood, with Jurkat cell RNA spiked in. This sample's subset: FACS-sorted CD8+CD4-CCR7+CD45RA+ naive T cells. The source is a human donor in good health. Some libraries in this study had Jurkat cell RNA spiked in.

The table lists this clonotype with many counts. The CDR3 loop is CATRTSGESTDTQYF. The CDR3 nucleotides are TGCGCCACCCGGACTAGCGGGGAGAGCACAGATACGCAGTATTTT. This chain links TRBV5-1 with TRBJ2-3; 12 nucleotides match TRBD2. From germline, CDR1 is SGHRS and CDR2 YFSETQ. Unmatched junction bases numbered 5, after V lost 9 bases and J lost 0 bases. The CDR3 length is 15 residues.

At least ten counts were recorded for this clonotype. CDR3 loop: CASSRTLGLKNNEQFF. The CDR3 nucleotides are TGTGCCAGCAGCCGTACCTTGGGGCTTAAGAACAATGAGCAGTTCTTC. The chain carries TRBV7-9 and TRBJ2-1, with D possibly matching TRBD1 (5 bases). The CDR3 runs to 16 residues. V was shortened by 5 bases and J by 5 bases, with 19 bases between the two germline ends. CDR1 is SEHNR and CDR2 is FQNEAQ in the germline V gene (reference sequence).

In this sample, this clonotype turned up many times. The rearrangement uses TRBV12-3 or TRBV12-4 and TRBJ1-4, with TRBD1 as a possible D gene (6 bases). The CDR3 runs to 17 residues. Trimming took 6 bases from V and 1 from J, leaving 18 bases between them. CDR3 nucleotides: TGTGCCAGCAGCCAGAGGGACACCAGAAGAACTAATGAAAAACTGTTTTTT. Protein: CASSQRDTRRTNEKLFF.

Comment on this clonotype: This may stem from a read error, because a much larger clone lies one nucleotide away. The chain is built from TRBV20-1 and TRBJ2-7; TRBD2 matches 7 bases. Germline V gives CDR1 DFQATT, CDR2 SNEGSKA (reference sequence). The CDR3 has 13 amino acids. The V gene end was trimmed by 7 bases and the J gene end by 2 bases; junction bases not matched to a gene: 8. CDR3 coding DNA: TGCAGTGGTCGACGGGGGGTGGCCTACGAGCAGTACTTC. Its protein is CSGRRGVAYEQYF.

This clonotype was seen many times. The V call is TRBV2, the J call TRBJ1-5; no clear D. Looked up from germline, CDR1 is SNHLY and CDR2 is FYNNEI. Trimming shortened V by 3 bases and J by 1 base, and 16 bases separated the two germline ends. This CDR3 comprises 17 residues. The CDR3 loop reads CASSDGDEWRSNQPQHF. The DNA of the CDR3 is TGTGCCAGCAGTGACGGCGACGAATGGCGGAGCAATCAGCCCCAGCATTTT. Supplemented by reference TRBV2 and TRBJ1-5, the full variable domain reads EPEVTQTPSHQVTQMGQEVILRCVPISNHLYFYWYRQILGQKVEFLVSFYNNEISEKSEIFDDQFSVERPDGSNFTLKIRSTKLEDSAMYFCASSDGDEWRSNQPQHFGDGTRLSIL.

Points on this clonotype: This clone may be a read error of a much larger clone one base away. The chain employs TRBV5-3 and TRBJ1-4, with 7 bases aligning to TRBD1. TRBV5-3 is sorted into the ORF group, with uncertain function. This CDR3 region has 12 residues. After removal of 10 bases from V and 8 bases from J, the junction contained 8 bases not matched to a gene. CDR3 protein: CAGSLTGEKLFF. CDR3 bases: TGTGCCGGCAGCTTGACAGGGGAAAAACTGTTTTTT.

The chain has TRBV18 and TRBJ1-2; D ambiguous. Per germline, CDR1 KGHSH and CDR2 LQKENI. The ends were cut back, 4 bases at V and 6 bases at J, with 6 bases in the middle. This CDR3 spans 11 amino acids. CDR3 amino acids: CASSRLDGYTF. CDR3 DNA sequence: TGTGCCAGCTCACGACTTGATGGCTACACCTTC.

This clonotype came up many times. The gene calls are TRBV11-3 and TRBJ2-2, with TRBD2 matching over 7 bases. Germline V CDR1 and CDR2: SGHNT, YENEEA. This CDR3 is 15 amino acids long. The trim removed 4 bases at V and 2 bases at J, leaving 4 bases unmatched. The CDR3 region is CASSSQRGNTGELFF. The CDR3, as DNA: TGTGCCAGCAGCTCCCAGCGGGGCAACACCGGGGAGCTGTTTTTT.

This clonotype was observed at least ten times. The CDR3 spells CATSDRYADTQYF. The CDR3 DNA reads as TGTGCCACCAGTGACAGGTACGCAGATACGCAGTATTTT. The chain couples TRBV24-1 to TRBJ2-3; D gene unclear. Trimming stripped 4 bases from V and 4 bases from J, with 8 bases between. Germline CDR1 KGHDR, CDR2 SFDVKD. The CDR3 loop spans 13 amino acids.

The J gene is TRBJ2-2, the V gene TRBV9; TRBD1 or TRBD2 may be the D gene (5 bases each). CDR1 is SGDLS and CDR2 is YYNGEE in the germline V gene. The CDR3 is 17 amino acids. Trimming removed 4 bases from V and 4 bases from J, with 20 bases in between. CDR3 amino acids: CASSQSGREPSTGELFF. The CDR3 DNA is TGTGCCAGCAGCCAAAGCGGCAGGGAACCGAGCACCGGGGAGCTGTTTTTT.

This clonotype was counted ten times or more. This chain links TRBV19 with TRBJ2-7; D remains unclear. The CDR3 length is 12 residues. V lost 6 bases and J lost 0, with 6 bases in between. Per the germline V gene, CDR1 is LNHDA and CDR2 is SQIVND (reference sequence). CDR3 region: CASRATSYEQYF. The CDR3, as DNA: TGTGCCAGTAGGGCCACCTCCTACGAGCAGTACTTC.

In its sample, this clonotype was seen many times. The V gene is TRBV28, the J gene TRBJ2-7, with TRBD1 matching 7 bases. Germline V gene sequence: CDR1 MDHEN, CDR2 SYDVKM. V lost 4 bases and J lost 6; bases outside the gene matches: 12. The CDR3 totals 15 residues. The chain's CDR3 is CASSSYRGLPGEQYF. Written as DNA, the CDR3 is TGTGCCAGCAGTTCCTACAGGGGCCTCCCCGGCGAGCAGTACTTC.

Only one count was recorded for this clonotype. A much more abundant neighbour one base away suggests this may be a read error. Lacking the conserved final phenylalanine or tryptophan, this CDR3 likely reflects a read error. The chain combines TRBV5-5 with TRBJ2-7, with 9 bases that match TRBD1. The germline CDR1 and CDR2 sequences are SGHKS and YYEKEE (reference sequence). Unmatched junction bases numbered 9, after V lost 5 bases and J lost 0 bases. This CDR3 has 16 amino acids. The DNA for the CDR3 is TGTGCCAGCAGTACTGCCCACAGGGGGCTCTCCTACGAGCAGTACTCC. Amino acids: CASSTAHRGLSYEQYS.

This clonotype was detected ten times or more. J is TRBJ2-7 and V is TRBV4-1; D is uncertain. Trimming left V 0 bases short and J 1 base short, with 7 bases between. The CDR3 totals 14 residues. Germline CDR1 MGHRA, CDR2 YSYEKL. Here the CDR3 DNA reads TGCGCCAGCAGCCAAGATCCCGGTTCCTACGAGCAGTACTTC. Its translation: CASSQDPGSYEQYF.

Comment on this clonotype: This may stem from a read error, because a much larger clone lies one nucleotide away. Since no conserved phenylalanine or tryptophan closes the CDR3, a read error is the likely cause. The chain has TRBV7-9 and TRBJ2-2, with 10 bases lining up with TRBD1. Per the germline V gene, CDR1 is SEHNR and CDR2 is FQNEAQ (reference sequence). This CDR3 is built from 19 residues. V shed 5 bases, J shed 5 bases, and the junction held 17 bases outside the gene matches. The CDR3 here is CASSPPAIWDRGGTGELFL. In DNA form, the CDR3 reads TGTGCCAGCAGCCCTCCGGCCATCTGGGACAGGGGAGGGACCGGGGAGCTGTTTTTG.

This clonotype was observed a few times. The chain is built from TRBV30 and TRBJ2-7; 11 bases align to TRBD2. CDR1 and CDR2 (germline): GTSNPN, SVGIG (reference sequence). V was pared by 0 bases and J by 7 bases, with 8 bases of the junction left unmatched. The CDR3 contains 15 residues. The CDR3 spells CAWSVQTSGGQEQYF. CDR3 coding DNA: TGTGCCTGGAGTGTACAAACTAGCGGGGGACAAGAGCAGTACTTC.

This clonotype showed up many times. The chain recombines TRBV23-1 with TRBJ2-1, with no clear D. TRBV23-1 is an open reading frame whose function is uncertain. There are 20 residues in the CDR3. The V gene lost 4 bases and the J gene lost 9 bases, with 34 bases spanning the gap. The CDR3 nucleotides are TGCGCCAGCAGTCCCCTCCATCACTTCGTCGCATCGAAGATGAGACCTGAGCAGTTCTTC. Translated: CASSPLHHFVASKMRPEQFF.

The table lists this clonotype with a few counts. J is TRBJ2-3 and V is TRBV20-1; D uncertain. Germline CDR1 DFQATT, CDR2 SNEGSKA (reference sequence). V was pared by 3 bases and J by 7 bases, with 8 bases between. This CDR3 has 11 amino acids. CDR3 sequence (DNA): TGCAGTGCTAGTGTCGGGTATACGCAGTATTTT. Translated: CSASVGYTQYF.

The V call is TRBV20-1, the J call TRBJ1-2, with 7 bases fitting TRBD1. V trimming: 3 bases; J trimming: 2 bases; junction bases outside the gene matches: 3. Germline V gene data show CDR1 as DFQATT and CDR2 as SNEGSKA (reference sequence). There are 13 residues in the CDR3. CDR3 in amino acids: CSASPTGNYGYTF. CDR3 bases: TGCAGTGCTAGCCCGACAGGGAACTATGGCTACACCTTC.